Listed below are T cell receptor beta chains from one sample, sequenced in a study of blood T cell repertoires in COVID-19. Data came from immunoSEQ multiplex PCR; TCRdb stores just in-frame clones and leaves some out. The table has about 140,000 clones, over 65% seen once. Sequenced input: PBMCs or T cells enriched from blood (not recorded which). The receptors shown here come from a woman in her fifties or sixties who had recovered from COVID-19. Each CDR3 is given with its conserved first and last residue. The D gene is left open where the match is weak. Size is omitted from some rows. Given values are once, few, many or a class for expanded clones.

d_gene,v_gene,abundance,j_gene,CDR3nt,CDR3aa
.,TRBV18,.,TRBJ1-4,TGTGCCAGCTCACCGCAGGGAGGCGAAAAACTGTTTTTT,CASSPQGGEKLFF
TRBD1,TRBV29-1,.,TRBJ2-7,TGCAGCGTTGAAGGGACAGGGGTCTACGAGCAGTACTTC,CSVEGTGVYEQYF
TRBD1,TRBV5-1,.,TRBJ2-4,TGCGCCAGCAGCCTGGGTGGGACAGGGCAGAACATTCAGTACTTC,CASSLGGTGQNIQYF
TRBD1,TRBV28,.,TRBJ1-4,TGTGCCAGCAGTTTAGGGGACAGGTTCTCCTATAATGAAAAACTGTTTTTT,CASSLGDRFSYNEKLFF
.,TRBV28,.,TRBJ1-3,TGTGCCAGCAGTCGTCGCGATGTTGGAAACACCATATATTTT,CASSRRDVGNTIYF
.,TRBV5-1,once,TRBJ2-2,TGCGCCAGTGCAGGGACCGGGGAGCTGTTTTTT,CASAGTGELFF
.,TRBV6-2/TRBV6-3,.,TRBJ2-3,TGTGCCAGCAGTTACCCCCTGCAGGGGACAGATACGCAGTATTTT,CASSYPLQGTDTQYF
.,TRBV7-9,.,TRBJ2-7,TGTGCCAGCAGCCTCCCCGCGGGGACCTACGAGCAGTACTTC,CASSLPAGTYEQYF
TRBD1,TRBV18,.,TRBJ2-5,TGTGCCAGCTCACCTTCAGGGGGAGCGGAGACCCAGTACTTC,CASSPSGGAETQYF
.,TRBV27,few,TRBJ2-3,TGTGCCAGCAGTTTACCCCCGAGACTACTTACTAGCACAGATACGCAGTATTTT,CASSLPPRLLTSTDTQYF
.,TRBV20-1,.,TRBJ1-1,TGCAGTGCTAGACAGGGCTTTGAAGCTTTCTTT,CSARQGFEAFF
TRBD1,TRBV6-5,.,TRBJ2-7,TGTGCCAGCACTACAGGGGATTTGTCCTACGAGCAGTACTTC,CASTTGDLSYEQYF
TRBD1,TRBV9,.,TRBJ2-7,TGTGCCAGCAGCGACTGGACAGGGGACGAGCAGTACTTC,CASSDWTGDEQYF
TRBD1,TRBV20-1,.,TRBJ2-6,TGCAGTGCTAGTCGACAGGGGTATGGGGCCAACGTCCTGACTTTC,CSASRQGYGANVLTF
TRBD1,TRBV2,.,TRBJ1-2,TGTGCCAGCAGAATTAACAGGGGGCTCGGCTATGGCTACACCTTC,CASRINRGLGYGYTF
.,TRBV10-3,.,TRBJ2-5,TGTGCCATCAGCGGAGGGGCCTTTCGGGAAAGGGAAGAGACCCAGTACTTC,CAISGGAFREREETQYF
.,TRBV20-1,.,TRBJ2-4,TGCAGTGCTAAACACGGGGACATTCAGTACTTC,CSAKHGDIQYF
.,TRBV7-2,many,TRBJ1-5,TGTGCCAGCAGCCTCTCCTCACAGGGTTACGGCAATCAGCCCCAGCATTTT,CASSLSSQGYGNQPQHF
.,TRBV4-2,.,TRBJ1-3,TGTGCCAGCAGCCAAGATCCAGGAGCGGGTACCTCTGGAAACACCATATATTTT,CASSQDPGAGTSGNTIYF
TRBD1,TRBV28,.,TRBJ2-7,TGTGCCAGCAGCGACGGCGGGACAGGGTCCGACGAGCAGTACTTC,CASSDGGTGSDEQYF
TRBD1,TRBV28,.,TRBJ1-3,TGTGCCAGCAGTTTGGAACAGGGGTTCTCTGGAAACACCATATATTTT,CASSLEQGFSGNTIYF
TRBD1,TRBV7-2,.,TRBJ1-5,TGTGCCAGCAGCTTGGCGACAGGGGGAATTCAGCCCCAGCATTTT,CASSLATGGIQPQHF
TRBD2,TRBV10-3,.,TRBJ2-2,TGTGCCATCAGGAAGACTAGCGGGGCCGGGGGAGGCGGGGAGCTGTTTTTT,CAIRKTSGAGGGGELFF
.,TRBV11-2,.,TRBJ2-1,TGTGCCAGCAGCACATCACTAGCAGCCCTCTCCTACAATGAGCAGTTCTTC,CASSTSLAALSYNEQFF
TRBD2,TRBV29-1,.,TRBJ2-1,TGCAGCGTATTATCTAGCGGGGGTTTCGATGAGCAGTTCTTC,CSVLSSGGFDEQFF
.,TRBV4-1,.,TRBJ2-7,TGCGCCAGCAGCCAAGACCCGGGACAAGCACCGGGAGAGCAGTACTTC,CASSQDPGQAPGEQYF
.,TRBV27,.,TRBJ1-4,TGTGCCAGCAGTTTATCGTCCTCGGTGGAGGGGTCTAATGAAAAACTGTTTTTT,CASSLSSSVEGSNEKLFF
.,TRBV29-1,.,TRBJ2-3,TGCAGCGTTGGCGGGGGCACTAGCACAGATACGCAGTATTTT,CSVGGGTSTDTQYF
.,TRBV2,.,TRBJ1-6,TGTGCCAGCAGAATCGGGGGGACCTATAATTCACCCCTCCACTTT,CASRIGGTYNSPLHF
.,TRBV11-3,once,TRBJ2-7,TGTGCCAGCAGCTTAGGCGGGACAGAGGCCTACGAGCAGTACTTC,CASSLGGTEAYEQYF
.,TRBV7-8,.,TRBJ1-4,TGTGCCAGCAGGGCGGACACTCTGGAAAAACTGTTTTTT,CASRADTLEKLFF
.,TRBV7-2,.,TRBJ1-2,TGTGCCAGCAGCCCTGACAGAGCCTATGGCTACACCTTC,CASSPDRAYGYTF
.,TRBV6-5,.,TRBJ1-1,TGTGCCAGCCTGAGGGCCATGGAGAACACTGAAGCTTTTTTT,CASLRAMENTEAFF
.,TRBV27,.,TRBJ1-5,TGTGCCAGCAGCCAGCGACAGGCCTATCAGCCCCAGCATTTT,CASSQRQAYQPQHF
.,TRBV5-6,.,TRBJ1-6,TGTGCCAGCAGCAGCCTACAGGCATATGGGTCACCCCTCCACTTT,CASSSLQAYGSPLHF